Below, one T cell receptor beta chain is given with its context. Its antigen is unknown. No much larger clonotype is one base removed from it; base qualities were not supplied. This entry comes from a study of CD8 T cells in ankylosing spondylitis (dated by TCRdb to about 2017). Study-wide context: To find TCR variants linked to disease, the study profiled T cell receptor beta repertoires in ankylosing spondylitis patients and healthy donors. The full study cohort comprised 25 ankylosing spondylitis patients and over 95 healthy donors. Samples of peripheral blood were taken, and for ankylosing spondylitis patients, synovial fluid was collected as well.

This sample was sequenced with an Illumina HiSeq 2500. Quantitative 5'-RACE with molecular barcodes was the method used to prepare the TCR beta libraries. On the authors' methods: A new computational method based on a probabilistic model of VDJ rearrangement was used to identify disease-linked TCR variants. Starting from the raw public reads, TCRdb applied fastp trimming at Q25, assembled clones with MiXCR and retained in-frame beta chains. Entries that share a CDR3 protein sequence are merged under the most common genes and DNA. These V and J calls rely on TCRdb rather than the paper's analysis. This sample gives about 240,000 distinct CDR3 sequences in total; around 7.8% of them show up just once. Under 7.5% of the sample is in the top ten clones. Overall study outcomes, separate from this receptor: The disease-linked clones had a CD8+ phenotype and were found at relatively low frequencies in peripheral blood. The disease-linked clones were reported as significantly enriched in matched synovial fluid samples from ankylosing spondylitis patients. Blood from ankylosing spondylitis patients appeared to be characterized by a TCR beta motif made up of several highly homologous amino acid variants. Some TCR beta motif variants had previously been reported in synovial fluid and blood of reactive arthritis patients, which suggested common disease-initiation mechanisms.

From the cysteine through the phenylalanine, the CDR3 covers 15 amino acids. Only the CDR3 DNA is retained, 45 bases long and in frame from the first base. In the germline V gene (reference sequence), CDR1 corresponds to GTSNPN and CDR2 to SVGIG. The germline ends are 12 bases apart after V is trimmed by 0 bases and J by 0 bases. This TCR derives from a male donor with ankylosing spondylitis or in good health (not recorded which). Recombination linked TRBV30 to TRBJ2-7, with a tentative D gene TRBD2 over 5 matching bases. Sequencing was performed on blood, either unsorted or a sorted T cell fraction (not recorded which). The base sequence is TGTGCCTGGAGTGTTGGTGGAGGCCCCTCCTACGAGCAGTACTTC. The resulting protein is CAWSVGGGPSYEQYF.